The entry below describes one T cell receptor beta chain. The data stem from a study of beta chain features in type 1 diabetes. Isolated RNA was reverse transcribed in full, so expressed TCRB transcripts were sequenced. The repertoire was sequenced with immunoSEQ multiplex PCR; TCRdb's copy has only in-frame clones and lacks some. Of about 260,000 clones listed, about 63% were seen once; the top ten hold 0.053%. Per the germline V gene, CDR1 is SNHLY and CDR2 is FYNNEI. V shed 6 bases and J shed 6 bases, with 11 bases lying between them. CDR3 size: 12 residues. The sequence came from a man aged 25-45 years in good health. The sample consisted of naive CD4+ T cells from blood. V and J are TRBV2 and TRBJ1-2; D might be TRBD1 (6 bases). The CDR3 DNA reads as TGTGCCAGCAGGTACACAGGGAATGGCTACACCTTC. This codes for CASRYTGNGYTF. The full variable domain, its missing parts supplied by reference TRBV2 and TRBJ1-2, is EPEVTQTPSHQVTQMGQEVILRCVPISNHLYFYWYRQILGQKVEFLVSFYNNEISEKSEIFDDQFSVERPDGSNFTLKIRSTKLEDSAMYFCASRYTGNGYTFGSGTRLTVV.